These 20 T cell receptor beta chains share one sample of origin, sequenced in a study of CD8 T cells in Susac syndrome. An amount of RNA that ranged from 0.5 to 1 ug was reverse transcribed with random hexamers. One entry per CDR3 protein results from TCRdb running MiXCR on the immunoSEQ multiplex PCR reads. The table has around 270,000 distinct CDR3 sequences, 70% to 90% seen once. The sequenced material came from CD8+ T cells from PBMCs. Source of these receptors: a human donor with multiple sclerosis.

The rearrangement links TRBV27 to TRBJ2-1; a weak D match, TRBD1 (5 bases). Trimming took 6 bases from V and 5 from J, leaving 20 bases between them. There are 16 residues in the CDR3. Germline V lookup: CDR1 MNHEY, CDR2 SMNVEV (reference sequence). The CDR3 DNA reads as TGTGCCAGCAGCCCCCCGACAGTTCAGGTCCACAATGAGCAGTTCTTC. Its translation is CASSPPTVQVHNEQFF.

This clonotype was seen more than once but under ten times. This chain uses TRBV24-1 with TRBJ2-2, with 10 bases lining up with TRBD2. Germline V gene sequence: CDR1 KGHDR, CDR2 SFDVKD. CDR3 size: 15 residues. Trimming took 7 bases from V and 1 from J; bases not matched to a gene: 2. This CDR3 reads CATSRTSGNTGELFF. In DNA form, the CDR3 reads TGTGCCACCAGCCGGACTAGCGGGAACACCGGGGAGCTGTTTTTT.

The chain carries TRBV12-3 or TRBV12-4 and TRBJ2-2, with 8 bases that match TRBD2. There are 17 residues in the CDR3. Losses at the gene ends were 8 bases for V and 2 bases for J; bases not matched to a gene: 13. CDR3 coding DNA: TGTGCCAGCGGCACTTATGGACTAGCTAAAAACACCGGGGAGCTGTTTTTT. Encoded protein: CASGTYGLAKNTGELFF.

The genes are TRBV5-5 and TRBJ2-3, with TRBD2 matching over 8 bases. V shed 0 bases and J 6 bases; nucleotides not matched to a gene: 9. The germline V gene has CDR1 SGHKS and CDR2 YYEKEE (reference sequence). The CDR3 is 16 residues long. CDR3 loop: CASSLEAGGRQDTQYF. In DNA, the CDR3 is TGTGCCAGCAGCTTGGAGGCGGGAGGCCGTCAGGATACGCAGTATTTT.

This clonotype appeared a few times. J is TRBJ2-7 and V is TRBV6-2 or TRBV6-3, with no clear D. The CDR3 covers 13 residues. The V gene's germline CDR1 is MNHEY and CDR2 SVGEGT. V lost 6 bases to trimming and J lost 4 bases, with 13 bases between them. CDR3 sequence: CASSPWALYEQYF. The CDR3 DNA sequence: TGTGCCAGCAGCCCCTGGGCACTTTACGAGCAGTACTTC.

V usage is TRBV6-2 or TRBV6-3 and J usage is TRBJ2-3, with TRBD2 matching 9 bases. With 5 bases clipped from V and 0 bases from J, the junction kept 6 bases outside the gene matches. The CDR3 extends over 16 amino acids. From germline, CDR1 is MNHEY and CDR2 SVGEGT. In DNA, the CDR3 is TGTGCCAGCAGTCGACTAGCGGTAACTAGCACAGATACGCAGTATTTT. It encodes CASSRLAVTSTDTQYF.

The J gene is TRBJ2-7, the V gene TRBV27, with 7 nucleotides matching TRBD1. With 1 base clipped from V and 2 bases from J, the junction kept 11 bases outside the gene matches. Germline V CDR1 and CDR2: MNHEY, SMNVEV (reference sequence). This CDR3 contains 17 residues. CDR3 DNA: TGTGCCAGCAGTTTATTGGCTCCGACAGGGACCCCCTACGAGCAGTACTTC. Protein product: CASSLLAPTGTPYEQYF.

The chain is built from TRBV5-6 and TRBJ2-2; perhaps TRBD1 as D (5 bases). There are 14 residues in the CDR3. Germline lookup yields CDR1 SGHDT and CDR2 YYEEEE. V was shortened by 4 bases and J by 2 bases, with 9 bases between the two germline ends. The CDR3 region has the DNA TGTGCCAGCAGCCGGACACGTAACACCGGGGAGCTGTTTTTT. Its protein product is CASSRTRNTGELFF. Complete variable domain (other parts from reference TRBV5-6 and TRBJ2-2): DAGVTQSPTHLIKTRGQQVTLRCSPKSGHDTVSWYQQALGQGPQFIFQYYEEEERQRGNFPDRFSGHQFPNYSSELNVNALLLGDSALYLCASSRTRNTGELFFGEGSRLTVL.

This clonotype is a singleton in its sample. V usage is TRBV30 and J usage is TRBJ2-1; the match to TRBD2 covers 9 bases. Germline V gene data show CDR1 as GTSNPN and CDR2 as SVGIG (reference sequence). Losses at the gene ends were 7 bases for V and 6 bases for J; bases not matched to a gene: 7. The CDR3 contains 13 residues. CDR3 loop: CALASGNGNEQFF. DNA of the CDR3: TGTGCCTTGGCTAGCGGGAACGGCAATGAGCAGTTCTTC.

This chain connects TRBV7-3 to TRBJ2-1; 11 positions match TRBD2. The germline V gene has CDR1 SGHTA and CDR2 FQGTGA. There are 15 residues in the CDR3. With 5 bases clipped from V and 6 bases from J, the junction kept 6 bases outside the gene matches. The CDR3 is CASSQGLADSNEQFF. CDR3 in DNA: TGTGCCAGCAGCCAGGGACTAGCGGATTCCAATGAGCAGTTCTTC.

The chain carries TRBV6-6 and TRBJ2-7; 7 bases map to TRBD1. The CDR3 sequence is 14 residues long. CDR1 and CDR2 from the germline V gene are MNHNY and SVGAGI (reference sequence). The V and J ends lost 9 bases and 3 bases, in that order; junction bases with no gene match: 11. The CDR3 DNA sequence: TGTGCCAGTACCGGACAGGATCTCTTCTACGAGCAGTACTTC. Encoded protein: CASTGQDLFYEQYF.

The chain couples TRBV27 to TRBJ2-1; 10 nucleotides agree with TRBD2. The CDR3 is 15 residues long. Germline V lookup: CDR1 MNHEY, CDR2 SMNVEV (reference sequence). The V segment lost 4 bases and the J segment 3 bases; nucleotides outside the gene matches: 3. The CDR3 is CASSSGLALYNEQFF. The DNA of the CDR3 is TGTGCCAGCAGTTCGGGACTAGCGCTCTACAATGAGCAGTTCTTC.

The V gene is TRBV19, the J gene TRBJ1-1, with TRBD1 as a possible D gene (6 bases). Trimming took off 9 bases at V and 0 bases at J, with 11 bases between the two ends. The CDR3 has 13 residues. Germline V gene data show CDR1 as LNHDA and CDR2 as SQIVND (reference sequence). The CDR3 loop is CASKDSMNTEAFF. Here the CDR3 DNA reads TGTGCCAGCAAGGACAGTATGAACACTGAAGCTTTCTTT.

The chain couples TRBV29-1 to TRBJ2-2, with TRBD1 as a possible D gene (6 bases). CDR1 and CDR2 (germline): SQVTM, ANQGSEA. CDR3 size: 14 residues. V was shortened by 4 bases and J by 4 bases, with 13 bases between the two germline ends. The CDR3 coding sequence is TGCAGCGTTGGCCGGGACATATTCACCGGGGAGCTGTTTTTT. This codes for CSVGRDIFTGELFF.

The chain combines TRBV27 with TRBJ2-7, with D tentatively TRBD1 (6 bases). Per germline, CDR1 MNHEY and CDR2 SMNVEV (reference sequence). The V and J ends lost 5 bases and 5 bases respectively, with 19 bases between them. The CDR3 runs 15 residues. The CDR3 region has the DNA TGTGCCAGCAGTAGTTCAAGTGAGGGGGTCCACGAGCAGTACTTC. Its translation: CASSSSSEGVHEQYF.

This sequence joins TRBV4-3 and TRBJ2-7; D might be TRBD2 (5 bases). This CDR3 is 16 amino acids long. Trimming cost V 4 bases and J 6 bases, with 22 bases left between them. Germline V gene data show CDR1 as LGHNA and CDR2 as YSLEER. CDR3 loop: CASSPEASWEPSEQYF. The CDR3 nucleotides read TGCGCCAGCAGCCCCGAGGCCTCCTGGGAGCCGAGCGAGCAGTACTTC.

The chain carries TRBV28 and TRBJ1-5, with a possible D match to TRBD1 (6 bases). The V gene's germline CDR1 is MDHEN and CDR2 SYDVKM. Trimming cost V 6 bases and J 1 base, with 10 bases left between them. CDR3 length: 14 amino acids. The CDR3 here is CASRWGQSNQPQHF. The CDR3 DNA reads as TGTGCCAGCAGGTGGGGACAAAGCAATCAGCCCCAGCATTTT.

V usage is TRBV2 and J usage is TRBJ2-1; D is unclear. V lost 8 bases and J lost 6, with 20 bases in between. From germline, CDR1 is SNHLY and CDR2 FYNNEI. CDR3 length: 15 amino acids. CDR3 in DNA: TGTGCCAGCCGGTCCCGCAGCGAGGCCTCCAATGAGCAGTTCTTC. Its protein is CASRSRSEASNEQFF.

V is TRBV5-6 and J is TRBJ1-1, with 8 bases aligning to TRBD1. The CDR3 contains 15 residues. J was trimmed by 11 bases and V by 0 bases; bases with no gene match: 12. CDR1 and CDR2 from the germline V gene are SGHDT and YYEEEE. The CDR3: CASSLGAGQGFGAFF. DNA for the CDR3: TGTGCCAGCAGCTTGGGAGCCGGACAGGGTTTTGGTGCTTTCTTT. The complete variable domain, with remaining parts taken from reference TRBV5-6 and TRBJ1-1, reads DAGVTQSPTHLIKTRGQQVTLRCSPKSGHDTVSWYQQALGQGPQFIFQYYEEEERQRGNFPDRFSGHQFPNYSSELNVNALLLGDSALYLCASSLGAGQGFGAFFGQGTRLTVV.

This clonotype has just one count. This sequence joins TRBV27 and TRBJ2-1, with a weak D call TRBD2 (6 bases). This CDR3 region has 15 residues. With 6 bases removed from V and 0 bases from J, the gap between germline ends came to 12 bases. Germline V gives CDR1 MNHEY, CDR2 SMNVEV (reference sequence). The CDR3 DNA follows: TGTGCCAGCAGCCCCGGGACTGGCTCCTACAATGAGCAGTTCTTC. This encodes CASSPGTGSYNEQFF.